Here is one T cell receptor (beta chain) with its context. Its antigen is undetermined. These data come from a study of cytomegalovirus exposure and HLA in healthy donors. Use of 60 Vbeta and 13 Jbeta primers characterized the PCR. Repertoires were generated with immunoSEQ multiplex PCR, while TCRdb's copy carries only in-frame clones and drops some. Of approximately 220,000 clones listed, about 82% are singletons. Trimming left V 1 base short and J 3 bases short, with 14 bases between. Per the germline V gene, CDR1 is LNHNV and CDR2 is YYDKDF (reference sequence). The CDR3 is 16 amino acids. Study-level points and caveats: Fewer N-insertions (relative to the approximately 700-donor mean) were reportedly seen in an Asian-associated ancestry cluster in a later analysis. Accounts indicate the classifier identified cytomegalovirus status with strong specificity and sensitivity.

Sequencing was performed on PBMCs. The sequence derives from a man aged 25-45 years in good health and CMV-seronegative. This sequence joins TRBV15 and TRBJ2-3; tentatively, D is TRBD1 (5 bases). The CDR3 reads CATSRGGTGYTDTQYF. The CDR3 region has the DNA TGTGCCACCAGCAGAGGAGGAACAGGTTATACAGATACGCAGTATTTT.